Sequencing of this TCR beta chain was carried out in a study of blood T cell repertoires in COVID-19. Study background: Whether acute or convalescent, the COVID-19 samples came from the United States, Italy and Spain. Sources were T cells, B-cell-depleted T cells, or PBMCs; the material itself was cDNA or gDNA.

Assay used: immunoSEQ multiplex PCR; TCRdb lists only in-frame clones, some missing. The sample holds 7,500 to 9,000 clones, around 84% seen once. With V trimmed by 5 bases and J by 2 bases, 7 bases remained unmatched. The CDR3 sequence is 16 residues long. Germline CDR1 is SEHNR and CDR2 is FQNEAQ (reference sequence). J is TRBJ2-7 and V is TRBV7-9, with 12 bases fitting TRBD2. The sequenced sample was peripheral blood. The TCR sequence derives from a human donor in a cohort sampled during active COVID-19. The CDR3 nucleotides read TGTGCCAGCAGCCCGGGACTAGCGGGCCCACCCTACGAGCAGTACTTC. This gives the protein CASSPGLAGPPYEQYF.